Below are 7 T cell receptor beta chains sequenced from a single sample in a study of blood T cells in healthy people across ages. Next came a second PCR, run for about 7 to 12 cycles, which used a sample-barcoded 5' primer along with a J-beta primer mix. TCRdb processed the 5' RACE reads anew with MiXCR; each CDR3 protein has one entry. The table lists fewer than 1 million distinct CDR3 sequences, around 43% of them singletons. The sample was blood. These receptors were taken from a man between 60 and 75 years old in good health.

V gene TRBV20-1 combines with J gene TRBJ2-7, with D unclear. V shed 0 bases and J shed 6 bases, with 9 bases lying between them. CDR1 and CDR2 (germline): DFQATT, SNEGSKA (reference sequence). The CDR3 runs to 12 residues. CDR3 sequence (DNA): TGCAGTGCTAGAGATCTTACCTCCGAGCAGTACTTC. Translating gives CSARDLTSEQYF.

V usage is TRBV6-2 or TRBV6-3 and J usage is TRBJ2-7, with TRBD1 matching over 8 bases. From germline, CDR1 is MNHEY and CDR2 SVGEGT. The trim removed 0 bases at V and 3 bases at J, leaving 1 base unmatched. The CDR3 loop spans 14 amino acids. Written as DNA, the CDR3 is TGTGCCAGCAGTTACTCGGACAGGGTCTACGAGCAGTACTTC. Its protein product is CASSYSDRVYEQYF.

This clonotype was detected a few times. This chain joins TRBV6-2 or TRBV6-3 and TRBJ2-7, with 8 bases lining up with TRBD2. The CDR3 is made up of 13 amino acids. The V gene end was trimmed by 7 bases and the J gene end by 1 base; junction bases not matched to a gene: 3. Germline loops: CDR1 MNHEY, CDR2 SVGEGT. The CDR3 bases are TGTGCCAGCACGGTAGCGGGGTCCTACGAGCAGTACTTC. Protein sequence: CASTVAGSYEQYF.

In its sample, this clonotype was seen a few times. The gene calls are TRBV29-1 and TRBJ2-1, with 7 positions matching TRBD1. Per the germline V gene, CDR1 is SQVTM and CDR2 is ANQGSEA. CDR3 length equals 12 residues. CDR3 sequence: CRGDSTYNEQFF. CDR3 nucleotides: TGCAGGGGGGACAGCACCTACAATGAGCAGTTCTTC.

Comments on this clonotype: This may arise from a read error, as a much more abundant clone is one base away. The rearrangement joins TRBV7-9 to TRBJ1-2; D is uncertain. Germline V gene data show CDR1 as SEHNR and CDR2 as FQNEAQ (reference sequence). Trimming removed 1 base at V and 10 bases at J, with 16 bases between. This CDR3 region has 14 residues. The CDR3: CASSLEGMTIDYTF. Written as DNA, the CDR3 is TGTGCCAGCAGCTTAGAGGGAATGACAATTGACTACACCTTC.

The genes are TRBV6-2 or TRBV6-3 and TRBJ1-5; D is undetermined. Trimming removed 0 bases from V and 0 bases from J, with 18 bases in between. The germline gives CDR1 MNHEY, CDR2 SVGEGT. The CDR3 runs to 19 residues. The CDR3 reads CASSYSTDGVRYSNQPQHF. The CDR3 DNA sequence: TGTGCCAGCAGTTACTCTACCGACGGAGTTAGGTATAGCAATCAGCCCCAGCATTTT.

The chain is built from TRBV12-3 or TRBV12-4 and TRBJ2-1; unclear D gene. The CDR3 loop spans 18 amino acids. Trimming stripped 3 bases from V and 9 bases from J, with 27 bases between. The chain's CDR3 is CASSFWEQKGTSLSEQFF. In nucleotides, the CDR3 is TGTGCCAGCAGTTTTTGGGAACAGAAAGGAACATCACTAAGTGAGCAGTTCTTC.